This T cell receptor (beta chain) was recovered during a study of response to subunit inactivated influenza vaccine. Findings and limits, study-wide: Each seasonal flu vaccination may recruit only limited new T cells, authors suggested.

To note about this clonotype: Antigen unknown.

The CDR3 sequence is 14 residues long. Losses at the gene ends were 6 bases for V and 2 bases for J; bases not matched to a gene: 5. One entry per CDR3 protein, called by TCRdb with MiXCR from the RT-PCR reads. The table lists more than 250,000 distinct CDR3 sequences, around a fifth of them singletons, with approximately 10% in the top ten. Sequences were derived from PBMCs from blood, sampled around 22 months after vaccination. The gene calls are TRBV12-3 or TRBV12-4 and TRBJ2-7, with TRBD1 matching over 9 bases. This clonotype was sampled from a man aged 50-75 years who received an inactivated influenza vaccine. Here the CDR3 reads CASRPGQGTYEQYF. CDR3 coding DNA: TGTGCCAGCAGACCGGGACAGGGAACCTACGAGCAGTACTTC.